This T cell receptor beta chain was sequenced during a study of pediatric ulcerative colitis (dated by TCRdb to 2018 to 2020). Regarding the complete study: Among the ulcerative colitis patients, seven had pancolitis and two had left-sided colitis, and histology in every patient was consistent with ulcerative colitis. From nine newly diagnosed, treatment-naive pediatric ulcerative colitis patients and a handful of non-IBD control children, paired blood and rectal samples were collected. Using the Pediatric Ulcerative Colitis Activity Index, two patients were classed as having mild disease, several as having moderate disease and three as having acute severe colitis. General conclusions and limits of the study: The healthy control group was small, with only four individuals. Features of the rectal repertoire distinguished controls, mild-moderate colitis patients and acute severe colitis patients, and in acute severe colitis, rectal diversity was reduced because of clonal expansions. Because repertoires came from total lymphocyte DNA, patterns in rare subsets such as regulatory T cells may not be reflected. Two patients' blood samples yielded substantially fewer templates for technical reasons and were excluded from blood-rectal overlap analysis. Compared with controls, ulcerative colitis patients showed significantly higher autologous blood-rectal clonal overlap, a finding that suggests increased T cell trafficking to inflamed tissue. A couple of rectal CDR3 clonotypes were found in every ulcerative colitis patient but in no control.

Comments on this clone: The antigen this receptor binds is unknown. Base qualities were left out, and no much larger clone turns up one base away.

Through the immunoSEQ TRB Survey service, multiplex V and J primers were used to amplify rearranged CDR3 beta regions from genomic DNA. To keep sequencing depth the same across samples, survey-level depth of up to 500,000 reads per sample was applied. The libraries were purified and pooled, then sequenced using Illumina technology. Per the source publication's procedure: Productive clonality, sample overlap, pairwise scatters, CDR3 beta length, V/D/J gene usage and productiveness were assessed with immunoSEQ online tools. Calculated diversity was defined as the number of unique rearrangements divided by total templates, multiplied by 100, and Shannon and Simpson indices were computed as well. Principal component analysis used the R prcomp function and ggbiplot package on Z-score normalized data. Morisita's index was used to quantify blood-rectal clonal overlap within each subject. TCRdb took over this immuneACCESS table, retaining in-frame rearrangements with V and J assigned. Such tables are incomplete; in checked studies, under half of the missing clones stem from an unresolved V gene, and the remainder is unexplained. V and J calls plus clone size are reproduced from that table; the DNA served to infer D and trimming. A total of 60,000 to 75,000 clones appear in this sample, 70% to 85% of them only once. The top ten clonotypes cover around 4.9% of the sample.

The CDR3 goes from the cysteine to the phenylalanine over 11 residues. Only the CDR3 DNA is retained, 33 bases long and in frame from the first base. Trimming takes 5 bases from V and 5 bases from J, and the germline ends sit 6 bases apart. Reading the germline V gene (reference sequence) gives CDR1 MNHEY and CDR2 SMNVEV. No immunosuppressive medication had been given to the ulcerative colitis patients before the diagnostic colonoscopy. A blood sample was drawn at the time of the colonoscopy. The Wizard kit (Promega) was used to extract genomic DNA from the blood and intestinal samples. The sample taken for sequencing was blood. This receptor was taken from a boy younger than 18 with moderate ulcerative colitis. Recombination linked TRBV27 to TRBJ1-2, with the D gene call left open. The sequenced DNA: TGTGCCAGCAGTAATGGGTATGGCTACACCTTC. Translated, it gives CASSNGYGYTF.